These 23 T cell receptor beta chains came from one sample sequenced in a study of radiation and T cells in renal cell carcinoma. Regarding time point: blood 2 weeks post-SBRT. Treatment noted: 15 Gy SBRT to primary tumor, nephrectomy 4 weeks later. Sequenced by immunoSEQ multiplex PCR; TCRdb stores in-frame clones only, minus some. The repertoire holds more than 95,000 clones, with about 81% as singletons. The sample consisted of blood, taken from a patient whose treatment included radiotherapy and nephrectomy. The receptor source for this set is a man between 45 and 60 years old with renal cell carcinoma.

The genes are TRBV7-9 and TRBJ1-2; the match to TRBD1 covers 7 bases. Germline loops: CDR1 SEHNR, CDR2 FQNEAQ (reference sequence). V dropped 7 bases and J dropped 2; count of bases not matched to a gene: 10. There are 15 residues in the CDR3. The CDR3 DNA follows: TGTGCCAGCACCCAGTGGCAGGGGGAAAACTATGGCTACACCTTC. As protein: CASTQWQGENYGYTF.

In its sample, this clone was seen once. The rearrangement joins TRBV5-1 to TRBJ2-7; no firm D call. This CDR3 is 13 amino acids long. The V gene's germline CDR1 is SGHRS and CDR2 YFSETQ. The V end lost 0 bases, the J end lost 7 bases, and 11 bases lay between the germline ends. The CDR3: CASSLVLEMEQYF. CDR3 DNA sequence: TGCGCCAGCAGCTTGGTTTTGGAAATGGAGCAGTACTTC.

The gene calls are TRBV18 and TRBJ2-1; 13 bases are a match to TRBD2. The CDR3 runs 14 residues. Germline V gene sequence: CDR1 KGHSH, CDR2 LQKENI. With V trimmed by 8 bases and J by 8 bases, 6 bases remained unmatched. The CDR3 region is CASARLAGGDEQFF. CDR3 nucleotides: TGTGCCAGCGCTCGACTAGCGGGAGGAGATGAGCAGTTCTTC.

This chain connects TRBV12-5 to TRBJ2-7; 15 bases map to TRBD2. J gave up 4 bases and V 3 bases, and 10 bases lay outside the gene matches. Germline lookup yields CDR1 LGHNT and CDR2 FRNRAP. The CDR3 covers 18 residues. CDR3 loop: CASGFPGLAGGSLYEQYF. CDR3 sequence (DNA): TGTGCTAGTGGTTTCCCGGGACTAGCGGGGGGATCTTTATACGAGCAGTACTTC.

This sequence joins TRBV7-9 and TRBJ1-4; the D gene is possibly TRBD1 (5 bases). The CDR3 extends over 14 amino acids. Trimming removed 1 base from V and 8 bases from J, with 11 bases in between. Germline values: CDR1 SEHNR, CDR2 FQNEAQ (reference sequence). The CDR3 loop is CASSLEGADEKLFF. DNA for the CDR3: TGTGCCAGCAGCTTAGAAGGGGCCGACGAAAAACTGTTTTTT.

CDR3 nucleotide sequence: TGCGCCAGCAGTCAGGACAGGGAACCTTACAATGAGCAGTTCTTC. Translating gives CASSQDREPYNEQFF. The chain employs TRBV5-1 and TRBJ2-1; 8 nucleotides line up with TRBD1. Germline V gene lookup returns CDR1 SGHRS and CDR2 YFSETQ. V shed 5 bases and J 4 bases; nucleotides not matched to a gene: 8. The CDR3 spans 15 residues.

The gene calls are TRBV2 and TRBJ2-5, with 9 bases matching TRBD2. Unmatched junction bases numbered 7, after V lost 0 bases and J lost 5 bases. Germline CDR1 SNHLY, CDR2 FYNNEI. CDR3 size: 16 residues. The CDR3 DNA reads as TGTGCCAGCAGTGAAGCTGGCGGGGGGGTAGGGGAGACCCAGTACTTC. Translated: CASSEAGGGVGETQYF.

The rearrangement links TRBV5-1 to TRBJ2-1, with 11 nucleotides matching TRBD1. V trimming: 4 bases; J trimming: 7 bases; junction bases outside the gene matches: 10. This CDR3 has 16 amino acids. CDR1 and CDR2 (germline): SGHRS, YFSETQ. In DNA form, the CDR3 reads TGCGCCAGCAGCGGATCGGACAGGGGGCTAGCTAATGAGCAGTTCTTC. Translation gives CASSGSDRGLANEQFF.

Of note for this clone: Other DNA sequences in the same sample also yield this CDR3. The gene calls are TRBV20-1 and TRBJ1-2; D is ambiguous. Germline assignment: CDR1 DFQATT and CDR2 SNEGSKA (reference sequence). V lost 3 bases and J lost 2, with 4 bases in between. The CDR3 has 11 amino acids. The CDR3: CSASANYGYTF. The CDR3 DNA sequence: TGCAGTGCTAGCGCCAACTATGGCTACACCTTC.

The J gene is TRBJ2-2, the V gene TRBV7-9; tentative D call: TRBD1 (6 bases). The CDR3 runs 15 residues. Germline CDR1 and CDR2: SEHNR and FQNEAQ (reference sequence). V was clipped by 1 base and J by 6 bases, with 12 bases between them. The CDR3 DNA reads TGTGCCAGCAGCTTAGGCAGGGGCGCTGCCGGGGAGCTGTTTTTT. Its translation: CASSLGRGAAGELFF.

The chain couples TRBV6-1 to TRBJ1-5, with 7 bases fitting TRBD1. Trimming took 5 bases from V and 5 from J; bases not matched to a gene: 6. Germline loops: CDR1 MNHNS, CDR2 SASEGT. This CDR3 region has 14 residues. CDR3 in amino acids: CASSHRGDYQPQHF. The CDR3, as DNA: TGTGCCAGCAGTCACAGGGGTGATTATCAGCCCCAGCATTTT.

The chain carries TRBV7-2 and TRBJ2-7; D tentatively fits TRBD1 or TRBD2 (6 bases each). Trimming pared 5 bases from V and 5 bases from J, leaving 16 bases between. CDR3 length: 14 amino acids. In germline, CDR1 is SGHTA, CDR2 FQGNSA. The DNA of the CDR3 is TGTGCCAGCAGCCCCGTCGGGGGCAGGAACGAGCAGTACTTC. Translation: CASSPVGGRNEQYF. The whole variable domain, remainder taken from reference TRBV7-2 and TRBJ2-7, is GAGVSQSPSNKVTEKGKDVELRCDPISGHTALYWYRQSLGQGLEFLIYFQGNSAPDKSGLPSDRFSAERTGGSVSTLTIQRTQQEDSAVYLCASSPVGGRNEQYFGPGTRLTVT.

The V and J genes are TRBV27 and TRBJ2-7; 8 bases are shared with TRBD1. CDR3 length: 14 amino acids. J lost 4 bases, V lost 10 bases, and 12 bases had no gene match. CDR1 and CDR2 from the germline V gene are MNHEY and SMNVEV (reference sequence). The CDR3 reads CATGFAGGLYEQYF. The CDR3 nucleotides are TGTGCCACCGGGTTTGCAGGGGGCTTATACGAGCAGTACTTC.

The chain uses TRBV21-1 and TRBJ2-3; the table names TRBD1, a call not compared with the DNA. TRBV21-1 corresponds to a pseudogene. This CDR3 is 16 amino acids long. The CDR3 bases are TGTGCCAGCAGCCCACCCACCGGGACAGGGCGAGATACGCAGTATTTT. This sequence encodes CASSPPTGTGRDTQYF.

The chain combines TRBV6-4 with TRBJ1-2; no clear D gene. The CDR3 contains 14 residues. V was shortened by 6 bases and J by 2 bases, with 13 bases between the two germline ends. CDR1 is MRHNA and CDR2 is SNTAGT in the germline V gene. CDR3: CASRDQDLNYGYTF. In nucleotides, the CDR3 is TGTGCCAGCAGGGACCAGGACTTGAACTATGGCTACACCTTC.

The chain uses TRBV7-9 and TRBJ2-2; the match to TRBD2 covers 7 bases. CDR1 SEHNR and CDR2 FQNEAQ come from the germline V gene (reference sequence). V shed 8 bases and J 7 bases; nucleotides not matched to a gene: 13. This CDR3 region has 15 residues. The CDR3 sequence: CASLPWREMVGELFF. The CDR3 coding sequence is TGTGCCAGCCTTCCTTGGCGGGAGATGGTCGGGGAGCTGTTTTTT.

The gene calls are TRBV4-1 and TRBJ2-1; D possibly uses TRBD1 or TRBD2 (5 bases each). The V gene lost 0 bases and the J gene lost 15 bases, with 12 bases spanning the gap. This CDR3 region has 12 residues. The germline CDR1 and CDR2 sequences are MGHRA and YSYEKL. CDR3 residues: CASSQEFGAAFF. CDR3 DNA sequence: TGCGCCAGCAGCCAAGAATTCGGGGCTGCGTTCTTC.

The chain has TRBV7-9 and TRBJ2-5; tentative D call: TRBD1 (7 bases). Germline V gene data show CDR1 as SEHNR and CDR2 as FQNEAQ (reference sequence). V was cut by 3 bases and J by 5 bases, with 13 bases left in between. The CDR3 has 14 amino acids. The CDR3 DNA reads TGTGCCAGCAGCTTTCAGGGGGGCGGCGAGACCCAGTACTTC. It translates to CASSFQGGGETQYF. The complete variable domain, with remaining parts taken from reference TRBV7-9 and TRBJ2-5, reads DTGVSQNPRHKITKRGQNVTFRCDPISEHNRLYWYRQTLGQGPEFLTYFQNEAQLEKSRLLSDRFSAERPKGSFSTLEIQRTEQGDSAMYLCASSFQGGGETQYFGPGTRLLVL.

The chain uses TRBV30 and TRBJ1-4; no clear D gene. V gave up 4 bases and J gave up 5 bases, with 11 bases separating them. CDR3 length: 13 amino acids. Germline V gene lookup returns CDR1 GTSNPN and CDR2 SVGIG (reference sequence). For the CDR3, the DNA is TGTGCCTGGACGGCCATAAGGAATGAAAAACTGTTTTTT. Protein product: CAWTAIRNEKLFF.

Written as DNA, the CDR3 is TGTGCCCTTGCCACACCGGTGGAATCCCACGAGCAGTACTTC. Residues: CALATPVESHEQYF. V gene TRBV6-1 combines with J gene TRBJ2-7; D call uncertain. The CDR3 spans 14 residues. The V end lost 11 bases, the J end lost 5 bases, and 22 bases lay between the germline ends. CDR1 MNHNS and CDR2 SASEGT come from the germline V gene.

This rearrangement joins TRBV10-3 to TRBJ2-5; 7 nucleotides agree with TRBD1. The germline gives CDR1 ENHRY, CDR2 SYGVKD. The CDR3 consists of 13 residues. The V gene end was trimmed by 2 bases and the J gene end by 5 bases; junction bases not matched to a gene: 2. In DNA form, the CDR3 reads TGTGCCATCAGTGAGATGGACAGGGAGACCCAGTACTTC. Protein product: CAISEMDRETQYF.

The chain is built from TRBV5-1 and TRBJ2-1; maybe TRBD2 (7 bases). In germline, CDR1 is SGHRS, CDR2 YFSETQ. This CDR3 has 18 residues. V dropped 0 bases and J dropped 8 bases, with 24 bases sitting between them. The CDR3: CASSLGRQGSGIAHEQFF. The CDR3 DNA is TGCGCCAGCAGCTTGGGCCGGCAGGGGAGCGGGATTGCACATGAGCAGTTCTTC.

V and J are TRBV11-2 and TRBJ2-3; no reliable D call. With 1 base removed from V and 0 bases from J, the gap between germline ends came to 8 bases. CDR1 is SGHAT, CDR2 FQNNGV, per germline. CDR3 length: 15 amino acids. CDR3 protein: CASSLGSTSTDTQYF. CDR3 coding DNA: TGTGCCAGCAGCTTAGGCTCGACTAGCACAGATACGCAGTATTTT.